A single sample is the source of the 32 T cell receptor beta chains below, sequenced in a study of early T cells in non-severe SARS-CoV-2 infection. TCRdb re-derived calls from the 5' RACE reads in MiXCR, one entry per CDR3 protein. The data hold around 59,000 distinct CDR3 sequences, with more than 8.5% observed a single time. The material sequenced was whole blood. Every receptor here comes from an adult who was a healthcare worker with PCR-confirmed SARS-CoV-2 infection or an uninfected control (not recorded which).

The chain recombines TRBV29-1 with TRBJ2-2; 8 bases align to TRBD2. Germline V gives CDR1 SQVTM, CDR2 ANQGSEA. Trimming removed 4 bases from V and 1 base from J; junction bases left unmatched: 2. The CDR3 is 14 amino acids. CDR3 in DNA: TGCAGCGTTGCAGCGGGGGAGAACACCGGGGAGCTGTTTTTT. Protein sequence: CSVAAGENTGELFF.

The chain recombines TRBV7-2 with TRBJ1-4; unclear D gene. V dropped 1 base and J dropped 4 bases, with 10 bases sitting between them. Germline CDR1 is SGHTA and CDR2 is FQGNSA. This CDR3 is built from 15 residues. CDR3 bases: TGTGCCAGCAGCTTAGTTGCGGCGAGTAATGAAAAACTGTTTTTT. Its translation: CASSLVAASNEKLFF.

As to this clonotype: The junction departs from germline at one end; a sequencing error may be responsible. The rearrangement links TRBV7-9 to TRBJ2-1; D remains unclear. This CDR3 has 16 amino acids. Looked up from germline, CDR1 is SEHNR and CDR2 is FQNEAQ (reference sequence). CDR3 sequence (DNA): TGTGCGAGCAGTCCAAAGAGACGGCTGGCATACAATGAGCAGTTCTTC. It codes for CASSPKRRLAYNEQFF.

This clonotype was detected only a few times. The CDR3 region has the DNA TGTGCCAGCAGTGAAGTGGGGGTGGTTGTATTGAACACTGAAGCTTTCTTT. It codes for CASSEVGVVVLNTEAFF. The V call is TRBV6-1, the J call TRBJ1-1; maybe TRBD1 (5 bases). Trimming cost V 1 base and J 0 bases, with 15 bases left between them. The CDR3 is made up of 17 amino acids. Germline values: CDR1 MNHNS, CDR2 SASEGT.

Only a few counts were recorded for this clonotype. The CDR3 loop reads CASSSTPWGYTF. The CDR3 DNA is TGTGCCAGCAGCTCGACCCCCTGGGGCTACACCTTC. This chain joins TRBV14 and TRBJ1-2; D gene unclear. The CDR3 runs 12 residues. Germline V CDR1 and CDR2: SGHDN, FVKESK. With 5 bases removed from V and 8 bases from J, the gap between germline ends came to 12 bases.

The table lists this clonotype with many counts. This chain connects TRBV28 to TRBJ1-1; 7 positions agree with TRBD1. Trimming took 6 bases from V and 6 from J; bases not matched to a gene: 7. There are 13 residues in the CDR3. Germline CDR1 is MDHEN and CDR2 is SYDVKM. The CDR3 DNA is TGTGCCAGCAGGAGAGAGACAGGGCCTGAAGCTTTCTTT. Its translation: CASRRETGPEAFF.

This clonotype appeared a few times. The chain couples TRBV6-5 to TRBJ1-1; no clear D gene. This CDR3 has 15 amino acids. Looked up from germline, CDR1 is MNHEY and CDR2 is SVGAGI. Trimming left V 0 bases short and J 0 bases short, with 8 bases between. CDR3 protein: CASSYSTGVNTEAFF. CDR3 sequence (DNA): TGTGCCAGCAGTTACTCGACCGGGGTGAACACTGAAGCTTTCTTT.

This clonotype was observed many times. This chain uses TRBV20-1 with TRBJ2-7; no reliable D call. The CDR3 runs 10 residues. V dropped 0 bases and J dropped 5 bases, with 2 bases sitting between them. Germline CDR1 and CDR2: DFQATT and SNEGSKA (reference sequence). The DNA of the CDR3 is TGCAGTGCTAGAGAACACGAGCAGTACTTC. Encoded protein: CSAREHEQYF.

This clonotype was observed a few times. The chain has TRBV7-9 and TRBJ2-7, with D perhaps matching TRBD2 (5 bases). The germline V gene has CDR1 SEHNR and CDR2 FQNEAQ (reference sequence). This CDR3 has 13 residues. V shed 1 base and J shed 7 bases, with 11 bases lying between them. Here the CDR3 reads CASSLVRDREQYF. The DNA for the CDR3 is TGTGCCAGCAGCTTAGTACGGGATCGGGAGCAGTACTTC.

This clonotype has a count of ten or more. The rearrangement links TRBV7-2 to TRBJ1-1; no reliable D call. The germline V gene encodes CDR1 SGHTA and CDR2 FQGNSA. The CDR3 is made up of 11 amino acids. V was shortened by 2 bases and J by 14 bases, with 12 bases between the two germline ends. The CDR3 loop is CASSLTLERFF. CDR3 DNA sequence: TGTGCCAGCAGCTTAACTCTGGAGCGGTTCTTT.

The rearrangement uses TRBV29-1 and TRBJ1-5; D not resolved. The CDR3 contains 14 residues. The V gene lost 4 bases and the J gene lost 0 bases, with 10 bases spanning the gap. The V gene's germline CDR1 is SQVTM and CDR2 ANQGSEA. The CDR3 nucleotides are TGCAGCGTTGCCACCCAGGATAGCAATCAGCCCCAGCATTTT. Amino acid sequence: CSVATQDSNQPQHF.

This clonotype was picked up a small number of times. V and J are TRBV12-3 or TRBV12-4 and TRBJ2-7; D gene uncertain. V dropped 6 bases and J dropped 5 bases, with 17 bases sitting between them. This CDR3 contains 14 residues. CDR3 sequence (DNA): TGTGCCAGCAGGCAAACCTACGGTAGGGACGAGCAGTACTTC. Translated, it gives CASRQTYGRDEQYF.

The J gene is TRBJ1-6, the V gene TRBV6-5, with D possibly TRBD1 on 5 matching bases. The V and J ends lost 7 bases and 9 bases respectively, with 16 bases between them. The CDR3 covers 14 residues. In germline, CDR1 is MNHEY, CDR2 SVGAGI. In DNA, the CDR3 is TGTGCCAGCACCCTAAGGGGCCCGGCTTCACCCCTCCACTTT. It encodes CASTLRGPASPLHF.

This clonotype is medium-sized within its sample. The chain employs TRBV10-3 and TRBJ2-5, with D perhaps matching TRBD1 (6 bases). The V gene lost 4 bases and the J gene lost 1 base, with 10 bases spanning the gap. The CDR3 consists of 14 residues. Germline V gene lookup returns CDR1 ENHRY and CDR2 SYGVKD. CDR3 loop: CAISGDTGQETQYF. The CDR3 DNA sequence: TGTGCCATCAGTGGGGACACCGGCCAAGAGACCCAGTACTTC.

V usage is TRBV12-3 or TRBV12-4 and J usage is TRBJ2-1; 7 nucleotides line up with TRBD1. The CDR3 consists of 13 residues. The V and J ends lost 1 base and 7 bases, in that order; junction bases with no gene match: 1. The CDR3 loop reads CASSLDRGNEQFF. In nucleotides, the CDR3 is TGTGCCAGCAGTTTAGACAGGGGTAATGAGCAGTTCTTC.

This clonotype ranks as medium-sized. The chain recombines TRBV6-2 or TRBV6-3 with TRBJ1-2; D is unresolved. CDR1 and CDR2 (germline): MNHEY, SVGEGT. The CDR3 has 16 amino acids. Trimming took off 0 bases at V and 3 bases at J, with 14 bases between the two ends. The CDR3 DNA follows: TGTGCCAGCAGTTACTCCTTGACCGACAATCACTATGGCTACACCTTC. It translates to CASSYSLTDNHYGYTF.

A few counts support this clonotype. The gene calls are TRBV4-1 and TRBJ2-7; D perhaps matches TRBD2 (7 bases). The V and J ends lost 3 bases and 3 bases respectively, with 18 bases between them. Germline-derived CDR1 and CDR2 are MGHRA and YSYEKL. The CDR3 extends over 16 amino acids. The CDR3 region is CASSHEGGANFYEQYF. For the CDR3, the DNA is TGCGCCAGCAGCCATGAGGGGGGGGCGAACTTCTACGAGCAGTACTTC.

This clonotype was detected a few times. This sequence joins TRBV28 and TRBJ2-7, with no clear D. Trimming stripped 5 bases from V and 3 bases from J, with 5 bases between. Germline assignment: CDR1 MDHEN and CDR2 SYDVKM. The CDR3 loop spans 11 amino acids. CDR3: CASSIYYEQYF. In nucleotides, the CDR3 is TGTGCCAGCAGTATCTACTACGAGCAGTACTTC.

This clonotype was observed many times. The chain couples TRBV6-5 to TRBJ2-7; TRBD2 matches 10 bases. Per the germline V gene, CDR1 is MNHEY and CDR2 is SVGAGI. The CDR3 length is 16 residues. V gave up 4 bases and J gave up 4 bases; unmatched junction bases: 10. The CDR3 DNA reads TGTGCCAGCAGTTCCTACAGCGGGAGGGCCGTGTACGAGCAGTACTTC. Amino acids: CASSSYSGRAVYEQYF.

The chain joins TRBV6-1 to TRBJ2-7; unclear D gene. V was pared by 2 bases and J by 3 bases, with 2 bases between. This CDR3 is built from 11 residues. The germline V gene has CDR1 MNHNS and CDR2 SASEGT. The CDR3 is CASSEIYEQYF. CDR3 DNA: TGTGCCAGCAGTGAAATCTACGAGCAGTACTTC.

Only a few counts were recorded for this clonotype. No conserved phenylalanine or tryptophan ends this CDR3, so it is likely a read error. The V and J genes are TRBV4-3 and TRBJ2-1; 7 positions match TRBD1. Germline assignment: CDR1 LGHNA and CDR2 YSLEER. The CDR3 consists of 15 residues. Trimming at V came to 0 bases and at J to 7 bases, leaving 6 bases not matched to a gene. CDR3 region: CASSQEGQALNEQFL. The CDR3 coding sequence is TGCGCCAGCAGCCAAGAAGGACAGGCCCTGAATGAGCAGTTCTTG.

This clonotype was detected many times. The chain carries TRBV28 and TRBJ2-1, with 12 bases lining up with TRBD2. In germline, CDR1 is MDHEN, CDR2 SYDVKM. J lost 0 bases, V lost 9 bases, and 12 bases had no gene match. This CDR3 is built from 18 residues. CDR3 nucleotides: TGTGCCAGTCTCACTCCCGGGACTAGCGGGCCCTCCTACAATGAGCAGTTCTTC. Translating it yields CASLTPGTSGPSYNEQFF.

This clonotype was picked up many times. This sequence joins TRBV7-2 and TRBJ2-3; D gene uncertain. V lost 0 bases, J lost 2 bases, and 9 bases lay in between. The CDR3 totals 15 residues. The V gene's germline CDR1 is SGHTA and CDR2 FQGNSA. CDR3 sequence reads: CASSLAGLSTDTQYF. CDR3 DNA sequence: TGTGCCAGCAGCTTAGCTGGGTTGTCCACAGATACGCAGTATTTT.

This clonotype was detected many times. The chain is built from TRBV20-1 and TRBJ2-3, with D perhaps matching TRBD1 (5 bases). The V end lost 2 bases, the J end lost 1 base, and 10 bases lay between the germline ends. The CDR3 is made up of 14 amino acids. Germline CDR1 reads DFQATT; CDR2 reads SNEGSKA (reference sequence). Written as DNA, the CDR3 is TGCAGTGCTAGATTTCCCAGGGGCACAGATACGCAGTATTTT. It yields the protein CSARFPRGTDTQYF.

This clonotype was counted between two and nine times. This chain uses TRBV5-1 with TRBJ2-7; D is possibly TRBD2 (7 bases). Germline CDR1 reads SGHRS; CDR2 reads YFSETQ. V lost 4 bases, J lost 4 bases, and 18 bases lay in between. The CDR3 runs to 15 residues. The CDR3 coding sequence is TGCGCCAGCAGCCCGGGGGGCCGAAATACATACGAGCAGTACTTC. Translating gives CASSPGGRNTYEQYF.

Of note for this clonotype: A much larger clone is a single base away; this may be a read error. V is TRBV5-4 and J is TRBJ2-3; 13 bases align to TRBD2. Germline V gene data show CDR1 as SGHNT and CDR2 as YYREEE (reference sequence). This CDR3 has 19 residues. In DNA form, the CDR3 reads TGTGCCAACAGCGCGAAGACTAGCGGGAGGAGGGAAATGGCAGATACGCAGTATTTT. Translating gives CANSAKTSGRREMADTQYF.

There are a few counts of this clonotype. The chain joins TRBV5-1 to TRBJ2-2, with a tentative D call TRBD2 (6 bases). Deletions cut 6 bases from V and 4 bases from J, with 16 bases between. The CDR3 has 15 residues. The germline gives CDR1 SGHRS, CDR2 YFSETQ. This CDR3 is CASTLGGILTGELFF. CDR3 bases: TGCGCCAGCACCCTTGGGGGGATCCTCACCGGGGAGCTGTTTTTT.

The sample holds many counts of this clonotype. The rearrangement uses TRBV12-3 or TRBV12-4 and TRBJ2-7; 7 bases match TRBD2. This CDR3 is built from 16 residues. V lost 5 bases and J lost 7; bases outside the gene matches: 17. The CDR3 here is CASSPSPAGRVGEQYF. CDR3 bases: TGTGCCAGCAGTCCCTCCCCAGCGGGAAGGGTAGGAGAGCAGTACTTC.

This clonotype was observed many times. V gene TRBV19 combines with J gene TRBJ2-2; no reliable D call. V lost 7 bases and J 7 bases, leaving 10 bases between the germline ends. The CDR3 loop spans 12 amino acids. CDR1 is LNHDA, CDR2 SQIVND, per germline (reference sequence). DNA of the CDR3: TGTGCCAGTAATCTAGTCGGCGGGGAGCTGTTTTTT. It yields the protein CASNLVGGELFF.

This clonotype was counted many times. This chain links TRBV24-1 with TRBJ2-1; weak D call: TRBD1 (6 bases). Trimming pared 3 bases from V and 6 bases from J, leaving 11 bases between. CDR1 KGHDR and CDR2 SFDVKD come from the germline V gene. The CDR3 sequence is 14 residues long. Here the CDR3 DNA reads TGTGCCACCAGTGATCTCTCGGACAGCAATGAGCAGTTCTTC. This encodes CATSDLSDSNEQFF.

This clonotype was counted many times. The chain is built from TRBV6-2 or TRBV6-3 and TRBJ2-5; 8 bases line up with TRBD1. J was trimmed by 4 bases and V by 2 bases; bases with no gene match: 9. This CDR3 region has 16 residues. In germline, CDR1 is MNHEY, CDR2 SVGEGT. DNA for the CDR3: TGTGCCAGCAGTTACGGACCGGACAGGGACGGAGAGACCCAGTACTTC. This codes for CASSYGPDRDGETQYF.

This clonotype was recorded many times. The chain links TRBV4-3 to TRBJ2-5; no reliable D call. CDR3 length: 15 amino acids. Trimming took 3 bases from V and 3 from J, leaving 14 bases between them. The germline V gene has CDR1 LGHNA and CDR2 YSLEER. CDR3 residues: CASSHHSGLEETQYF. The CDR3 DNA reads TGCGCCAGCAGCCATCACTCGGGTTTAGAAGAGACCCAGTACTTC.